What follows are 28 T cell receptor beta chains derived from one specimen sequenced in a study of blood T cells in healthy people across ages (dated by TCRdb to between 2015 and 2017). The library was prepared using 5' RACE. Sequencing was carried out with an Illumina HiSeq 2500. A second PCR of roughly 7 to 11 cycles was performed with a sample-barcoded 5' primer and a J-beta primer mix. TCRdb trimmed public reads at Q25 via fastp, called clones via MiXCR and kept in-frame beta chains. Every distinct CDR3 protein forms one entry, paired with its most common genes and DNA. Present in this sample are 550,000 to 750,000 distinct CDR3 sequences, roughly 21% of which were seen just once. The ten largest clones add up to more than 3% of the sample. The sequenced sample consisted of blood. These receptors came from a man between 65 and 85 years old in good health.

This chain links TRBV20-1 with TRBJ1-1; tentative D call: TRBD1 (6 bases). Germline V gene data show CDR1 as DFQATT and CDR2 as SNEGSKA (reference sequence). Trimming cost V 3 bases and J 6 bases, with 14 bases left between them. The CDR3 runs to 13 residues. The DNA of the CDR3 is TGCAGTGCTAGGATCGGGGGCGACGCTGAAGCTTTCTTT. Its protein is CSARIGGDAEAFF.

This clonotype was recorded a few times. V gene TRBV27 combines with J gene TRBJ1-5; 11 positions agree with TRBD1. The germline V gene has CDR1 MNHEY and CDR2 SMNVEV (reference sequence). V dropped 5 bases and J dropped 6; count of bases not matched to a gene: 9. The CDR3 contains 16 residues. The CDR3 reads CASSPLGQGEGQPQHF. CDR3 DNA: TGTGCCAGCAGTCCCCTGGGACAGGGGGAAGGTCAGCCCCAGCATTTT.

Worth noting for this clonotype: The junction does not match germline at one end; this may be a read error. V is TRBV12-3 or TRBV12-4 and J is TRBJ1-1; D might be TRBD1 (5 bases). This CDR3 is built from 14 residues. The CDR3 DNA is TGTGTCAGCAGTTTAGGTGGGGGGAACACTGAAGCTTTCTTT. Protein sequence: CVSSLGGGNTEAFF.

A few counts support this clonotype. The chain uses TRBV28 and TRBJ2-5, with 13 bases matching TRBD2. CDR1 and CDR2 (germline): MDHEN, SYDVKM. Trimming removed 8 bases from V and 4 bases from J; junction bases left unmatched: 16. CDR3 length: 18 amino acids. CDR3 in DNA: TGTGCCAGCTCAGCCCCCCCGGGACTAGCGGGAAGTGGAGAGACCCAGTACTTC. This sequence encodes CASSAPPGLAGSGETQYF.

The rearrangement links TRBV30 to TRBJ2-1; D may be TRBD2 (5 bases). Trimming took 2 bases from V and 7 from J, leaving 24 bases between them. CDR3 length: 17 amino acids. In germline, CDR1 is GTSNPN, CDR2 SVGIG (reference sequence). CDR3 residues: CAWSHPFNGKDGNEQFF. DNA for the CDR3: TGTGCCTGGAGTCATCCGTTTAACGGGAAGGACGGAAATGAGCAGTTCTTC.

This chain links TRBV12-3 or TRBV12-4 with TRBJ1-6; D is ambiguous. This CDR3 spans 15 amino acids. Trimming removed 1 base from V and 7 bases from J, with 11 bases in between. CDR3 sequence reads: CASSLGFARNSPLHF. The CDR3, as DNA: TGTGCCAGCAGTTTAGGGTTTGCGAGGAATTCACCCCTCCACTTT.

This clonotype was detected only a few times. DNA for the CDR3: TGCAGTGCTGGGGGACATCTGGGGTCAGAGACCCAGTACTTC. Its translation is CSAGGHLGSETQYF. The rearrangement uses TRBV20-1 and TRBJ2-5, with a possible D match to TRBD1 (6 bases). The CDR3 spans 14 residues. Looked up from germline, CDR1 is DFQATT and CDR2 is SNEGSKA (reference sequence). The V end lost 5 bases, the J end lost 4 bases, and 17 bases lay between the germline ends.

This sequence joins TRBV20-1 and TRBJ2-1, with 9 positions matching TRBD2. V was clipped by 4 bases and J by 7 bases; unmatched bases: 14. Germline CDR1 reads DFQATT; CDR2 reads SNEGSKA (reference sequence). CDR3 length: 16 amino acids. The CDR3: CSATPVAGELGNEQFF. CDR3 sequence (DNA): TGCAGTGCTACTCCGGTAGCGGGAGAGTTGGGTAATGAGCAGTTCTTC.

The J gene is TRBJ2-7, the V gene TRBV12-3 or TRBV12-4, with TRBD2 as a possible D gene (6 bases). CDR3 length: 15 residues. V lost 5 bases and J lost 5, with 19 bases in between. CDR3: CASSPYSGERNEQYF. As DNA, the CDR3 is TGTGCCAGCAGTCCTTATTCGGGAGAGCGGAACGAGCAGTACTTC.

This chain links TRBV2 with TRBJ2-5, with D perhaps assigned TRBD1 or TRBD2 (5 bases each). V gave up 5 bases and J gave up 7 bases, with 14 bases separating them. Germline V lookup: CDR1 SNHLY, CDR2 FYNNEI. The CDR3 has 13 amino acids. The CDR3 spells CASSPGPQGTQYF. The CDR3 DNA reads TGTGCCAGCAGTCCGGGACCCCAGGGGACCCAGTACTTC.

The chain carries TRBV4-3 and TRBJ2-7, with D tentatively TRBD1 (6 bases). There are 14 residues in the CDR3. Germline CDR1 is LGHNA and CDR2 is YSLEER. V was cut by 2 bases and J by 3 bases, with 11 bases left in between. The CDR3: CASSQSTGNYEQYF. CDR3 in DNA: TGCGCCAGCAGCCAAAGTACAGGGAACTACGAGCAGTACTTC.

The V gene is TRBV7-9, the J gene TRBJ1-4; D call uncertain. Trimming pared 5 bases from V and 8 bases from J, leaving 15 bases between. CDR3 size: 14 residues. Germline assignment: CDR1 SEHNR and CDR2 FQNEAQ (reference sequence). The CDR3 reads CASSTDPGREKLFF. The CDR3, as DNA: TGTGCCAGCAGCACGGACCCGGGAAGGGAAAAACTGTTTTTT.

The DNA for the CDR3 is TGTGCCAGTAGTATCGTCGGGGGCTACGAGCAGTACTTC. Protein product: CASSIVGGYEQYF. V and J are TRBV19 and TRBJ2-7; tentative D call: TRBD2 (6 bases). V lost 3 bases and J 3 bases, leaving 9 bases between the germline ends. Germline values: CDR1 LNHDA, CDR2 SQIVND (reference sequence). There are 13 residues in the CDR3.

The V call is TRBV19, the J call TRBJ2-7; no clear D. Germline loops: CDR1 LNHDA, CDR2 SQIVND (reference sequence). Trimming cost V 6 bases and J 4 bases, with 19 bases left between them. The CDR3 has 15 amino acids. DNA for the CDR3: TGTGCCAGTAGCCGGGCCACAACCACCCAGTACGAGCAGTACTTC. This codes for CASSRATTTQYEQYF.

This clonotype was observed a handful of times. J is TRBJ2-5 and V is TRBV5-1; 7 nucleotides align to TRBD2. The DNA end is more similar to TRBJ2-1, so the J call may be wrong. The CDR3 has 15 amino acids. From germline, CDR1 is SGHRS and CDR2 YFSETQ. This CDR3 is CASRAGGRALDEQFF. CDR3 sequence (DNA): TGCGCCAGCAGGGCCGGTGGGAGGGCCTTAGATGAGCAGTTCTTC.

The V call is TRBV24-1, the J call TRBJ2-2; possible D gene TRBD1, 6 bases. This CDR3 has 19 residues. The V end lost 3 bases, the J end lost 6 bases, and 25 bases lay between the germline ends. Looked up from germline, CDR1 is KGHDR and CDR2 is SFDVKD. In DNA form, the CDR3 reads TGTGCCACCAGTGATCCTCAGAGAACAGGGAAGAGTAGGTCCGGGGAGCTGTTTTTT. Translating it yields CATSDPQRTGKSRSGELFF.

V usage is TRBV6-1 and J usage is TRBJ1-1, with 9 nucleotides matching TRBD1. The J segment lost 5 bases and the V segment lost 8 bases, leaving 6 bases of the junction unmatched. Germline V gives CDR1 MNHNS, CDR2 SASEGT. CDR3 length equals 13 residues. The CDR3: CASAGQGGTEAFF. The CDR3 DNA reads as TGTGCCAGCGCGGGACAGGGAGGGACTGAAGCTTTCTTT.

The CDR3 DNA reads TGTGCCAGCAGTTTGGAAGGAGGGCCATCCCAAGAGACCCAGTACTTC. As protein: CASSLEGGPSQETQYF. The chain uses TRBV12-3 or TRBV12-4 and TRBJ2-5, with D tentatively TRBD2 (6 bases). V shed 3 bases and J shed 1 base, with 15 bases lying between them. CDR3 size: 16 residues.

J is TRBJ2-7 and V is TRBV5-1; 9 nucleotides line up with TRBD2. Germline CDR1 reads SGHRS; CDR2 reads YFSETQ. CDR3 length: 17 amino acids. Trimming cost V 4 bases and J 3 bases; bases outside gene matches: 14. The CDR3 nucleotides are TGCGCCAGCAGCCCCTCCCCTAGCGGGGTAGGTTTCTACGAGCAGTACTTC. Its protein is CASSPSPSGVGFYEQYF.

On this clonotype itself: Lacking the conserved final phenylalanine or tryptophan, this CDR3 likely reflects a read error. The chain uses TRBV25-1 and TRBJ2-5; 11 nucleotides match TRBD2. The germline V gene has CDR1 MGHDK and CDR2 SYGVNS. J gave up 2 bases and V 6 bases, and 5 bases lay outside the gene matches. The CDR3 consists of 15 residues. The CDR3 loop is CASSPGTSGQETQYL. The DNA of the CDR3 is TGTGCCAGCAGCCCCGGGACTAGCGGACAAGAGACCCAGTACTTA.

This clonotype turned up a few times. The chain is built from TRBV28 and TRBJ1-6, with D perhaps matching TRBD1 (5 bases). CDR1 and CDR2 from the germline V gene are MDHEN and SYDVKM. Trimming removed 7 bases at V and 7 bases at J, with 8 bases between. CDR3 size: 12 residues. Here the CDR3 reads CASTRQNSPLHF. CDR3 nucleotides: TGTGCCAGCACCAGACAGAATTCACCCCTCCACTTT.

This clonotype has a handful of counts. This sequence joins TRBV5-1 and TRBJ1-2, with a possible D match to TRBD1 (5 bases). The CDR3 totals 15 residues. CDR1 SGHRS and CDR2 YFSETQ come from the germline V gene. V lost 4 bases and J lost 0, with 13 bases in between. The CDR3 DNA is TGCGCCAGCAGCCCGGACGGGGGGACTAACTATGGCTACACCTTC. Protein: CASSPDGGTNYGYTF.

This rearrangement joins TRBV18 to TRBJ2-1; 11 bases match TRBD2. J was trimmed by 3 bases and V by 5 bases; bases with no gene match: 3. The CDR3 consists of 15 residues. From germline, CDR1 is KGHSH and CDR2 LQKENI. The CDR3, as DNA: TGTGCCAGCTCAGCGACTAGCGGGAACTACAATGAGCAGTTCTTC. This sequence encodes CASSATSGNYNEQFF.

The chain carries TRBV24-1 and TRBJ2-3; 7 nucleotides agree with TRBD2. The ends lost 10 bases at V and 5 bases at J; junction bases unmatched: 11. CDR1 is KGHDR, CDR2 SFDVKD, per germline. The CDR3 covers 14 residues. CDR3 region: CATSTSLTQDTQYF. For the CDR3, the DNA is TGTGCCACTTCGACTAGCCTTACCCAAGATACGCAGTATTTT.

This clonotype was recorded a few times. The chain is built from TRBV6-5 and TRBJ1-4, with D unresolved. This CDR3 has 15 amino acids. From germline, CDR1 is MNHEY and CDR2 SVGAGI. V was clipped by 0 bases and J by 0 bases, with 5 bases between them. The CDR3 bases are TGTGCCAGCAGTTACTCGACAACAACTAATGAAAAACTGTTTTTT. This codes for CASSYSTTTNEKLFF.

The chain couples TRBV20-1 to TRBJ2-1; 10 bases fit TRBD2. Per germline, CDR1 DFQATT and CDR2 SNEGSKA (reference sequence). There are 16 residues in the CDR3. Trimming removed 5 bases from V and 3 bases from J; junction bases left unmatched: 10. CDR3 DNA sequence: TGCAGTGCTCTTTATAGGACTAGCGGAATCTACAATGAGCAGTTCTTC. Translating gives CSALYRTSGIYNEQFF.

This clonotype was seen at least ten times. The chain has TRBV7-3 and TRBJ2-1; 8 positions match TRBD2. Germline CDR1 and CDR2: SGHTA and FQGTGA. With V trimmed by 2 bases and J by 9 bases, 9 bases remained unmatched. The CDR3 extends over 15 amino acids. In DNA, the CDR3 is TGTGCCAGCAGCTTATCAAGCGGGAGAAGGGCTGAGCAGTTCTTC. Amino acids: CASSLSSGRRAEQFF.

The gene calls are TRBV5-1 and TRBJ1-2; a weak D match, TRBD1 (5 bases). The CDR3 has 14 residues. Between the trimmed V and J ends, which lost 3 bases and 4 bases, there was a span of 13 bases. Germline CDR1 SGHRS, CDR2 YFSETQ. CDR3 residues: CASSWGTESYGYTF. In DNA form, the CDR3 reads TGCGCCAGCAGCTGGGGGACGGAGAGCTATGGCTACACCTTC. The full variable domain, rest sourced from reference TRBV5-1 and TRBJ1-2, is KAGVTQTPRYLIKTRGQQVTLSCSPISGHRSVSWYQQTPGQGLQFLFEYFSETQRNKGNFPGRFSGRQFSNSRSEMNVSTLELGDSALYLCASSWGTESYGYTFGSGTRLTVV.